A selection of T cell receptor beta chains follows, all from one sample in a study of vaccination and CD4 T cells after COVID-19. These TCRs are of unknown antigen specificity. TCRdb analysed the PCR reads with MiXCR anew, one entry per CDR3 protein. This repertoire shows about 10,000 distinct CDR3 sequences, about 60% found once; its top ten account for about 23%. The specimen sequenced was CD4+ T cells from blood, cultured in vitro. These receptors came from a human donor who had recovered from COVID-19. CDR3s include the opening cysteine and the closing phenylalanine or tryptophan. Each record gives: clone size, V gene, J gene, D gene, CDR3 DNA, CDR3 protein. D genes are given only for firm matches. A row's size may be missing; if present it is once, few, many or a size class.

-	TRBV5-3	TRBJ1-1	-	TGTGCCAGAAGCTTGGACATCATGAACACTGAAGCTTTCTTT	CARSLDIMNTEAFF
-	TRBV28	TRBJ2-7	-	TGTGCCAGCAGTGATAGGATCGCAGGCTCCTACGAGCAGTACTTC	CASSDRIAGSYEQYF
-	TRBV20-1	TRBJ2-1	-	TGCAGTGCCGTCACCACGGGGCAGGGGAAAGAGCAGTTCTTC	CSAVTTGQGKEQFF
-	TRBV19	TRBJ1-5	TRBD1	TGTGCCAGTAGTAGGGGGACAGGGGGTTGGCAGCCCCAGCATTTT	CASSRGTGGWQPQHF
-	TRBV7-3	TRBJ2-1	TRBD2	TGTGCCAGCAGCGACCGGACTAGGAGCTCCTACAATGAGCAGTTCTTC	CASSDRTRSSYNEQFF
-	TRBV11-2	TRBJ2-5	TRBD1	TGTGCCAGCAGCCAAGACAGGGTGTTAGAGACCCAGTACTTC	CASSQDRVLETQYF
-	TRBV19	TRBJ1-1	-	TGTGCCAGTAGGGGACAAATCGAGAAAGCTTTCTTT	CASRGQIEKAFF
few	TRBV15	TRBJ1-2	-	TGTGCCACCAGCAGAGATAGCGTCTATGGCTACACCTTC	CATSRDSVYGYTF
-	TRBV7-8	TRBJ1-1	-	TGTGCCAGCAGCGAACCAGGGTGGAGAGCTTTCTTT	CASSEPGWRAFF
-	TRBV7-6	TRBJ1-5	TRBD1	TGTGCCAGCAGCACCGGGACAGGGGATCAGCCCCAGCATTTT	CASSTGTGDQPQHF
-	TRBV27	TRBJ2-3	TRBD1	TGTGCCAGCAGTTTCGGGGACAGATTCACAGATACGCAGTATTTT	CASSFGDRFTDTQYF
-	TRBV4-2	TRBJ2-2	-	TGTGCCAGCAGCCAAGATTGGACCGCCGGGGAGCTGTTTTTT	CASSQDWTAGELFF
medium-sized	TRBV6-2/TRBV6-3	TRBJ1-1	-	TGTGCCAGCAGTAATGGGGTTACTGAAGCTTTCTTT	CASSNGVTEAFF
few	TRBV15	TRBJ2-7	-	TGTGCCACCAGCATAATGATCCCTCCCTACGAGCAGTACTTC	CATSIMIPPYEQYF
-	TRBV19	TRBJ1-2	-	TGTGCCAGTACCACGGACCCTCCCTTCTATGGCTACACCTTC	CASTTDPPFYGYTF
few	TRBV12-3/TRBV12-4	TRBJ1-2	-	TGTGCCAGCAGTTCGATAGCCATCTATGGCTACACCTTC	CASSSIAIYGYTF
-	TRBV6-1	TRBJ2-2	-	TGTGCCAGCAGCCTCCCTAGTACCGGGGAGCTGTTTTTT	CASSLPSTGELFF
few	TRBV6-1	TRBJ1-1	-	TGTGCCAGCAGAGAGGGGCTTTACACTGAAGCTTTCTTT	CASREGLYTEAFF
-	TRBV2	TRBJ2-5	-	TGTGCCAGCAGTGCAGGCCAAGAGACCCAGTACTTC	CASSAGQETQYF
-	TRBV19	TRBJ1-1	-	TGTGCCAGTAGTACCCTCCCCACAGGGTACGATTGGAACACTGAAGCTTTCTTT	CASSTLPTGYDWNTEAFF
-	TRBV7-2	TRBJ1-1	TRBD1	TGTGCCAGCAGTTTACGACCGGGACAGGGTTTTGTATACGCTGAAGCTTTCTTT	CASSLRPGQGFVYAEAFF
-	TRBV11-2	TRBJ2-3	TRBD2	TGTGCCAGCAGCTGGGAGGGAGATACGCAGTATTTT	CASSWEGDTQYF
-	TRBV10-3	TRBJ1-2	-	TGTGCCACGTACCAAGGGGGGGTATCTAACTATGGCTACACCTTC	CATYQGGVSNYGYTF
-	TRBV20-1	TRBJ2-7	TRBD1	TGCAGTGCTAGAGGTCCTCCCGGGACAGGGTATGGGCACGAGCAGTACTTC	CSARGPPGTGYGHEQYF
-	TRBV7-2	TRBJ2-3	TRBD1	TGTGCCAGCAGCCCCCGGACAGGGCCCACAGATACGCAGTATTTT	CASSPRTGPTDTQYF
-	TRBV2	TRBJ1-5	TRBD1	TGTGCCAGCAGTTTAGACAGGGTTCAGCCCCAGCATTTT	CASSLDRVQPQHF
-	TRBV20-1	TRBJ2-5	TRBD2	TGCAGTGCTCCTAGCCGAAGGACGGGGGGAGAGACCCAGTACTTC	CSAPSRRTGGETQYF
-	TRBV7-3	TRBJ1-2	-	TGTGCCAGCGGCGACGAGACCGGCTACACCTTC	CASGDETGYTF
-	TRBV20-1	TRBJ1-5	TRBD1	TGCAGTGCTAGAGGGACAGGGACCCATAGCAATCAGCCCCAGCATTTT	CSARGTGTHSNQPQHF
-	TRBV27	TRBJ1-2	-	TGTGCCAGCACCCCTGAACCCAGGTGGAACTATGGCTACACCTTC	CASTPEPRWNYGYTF